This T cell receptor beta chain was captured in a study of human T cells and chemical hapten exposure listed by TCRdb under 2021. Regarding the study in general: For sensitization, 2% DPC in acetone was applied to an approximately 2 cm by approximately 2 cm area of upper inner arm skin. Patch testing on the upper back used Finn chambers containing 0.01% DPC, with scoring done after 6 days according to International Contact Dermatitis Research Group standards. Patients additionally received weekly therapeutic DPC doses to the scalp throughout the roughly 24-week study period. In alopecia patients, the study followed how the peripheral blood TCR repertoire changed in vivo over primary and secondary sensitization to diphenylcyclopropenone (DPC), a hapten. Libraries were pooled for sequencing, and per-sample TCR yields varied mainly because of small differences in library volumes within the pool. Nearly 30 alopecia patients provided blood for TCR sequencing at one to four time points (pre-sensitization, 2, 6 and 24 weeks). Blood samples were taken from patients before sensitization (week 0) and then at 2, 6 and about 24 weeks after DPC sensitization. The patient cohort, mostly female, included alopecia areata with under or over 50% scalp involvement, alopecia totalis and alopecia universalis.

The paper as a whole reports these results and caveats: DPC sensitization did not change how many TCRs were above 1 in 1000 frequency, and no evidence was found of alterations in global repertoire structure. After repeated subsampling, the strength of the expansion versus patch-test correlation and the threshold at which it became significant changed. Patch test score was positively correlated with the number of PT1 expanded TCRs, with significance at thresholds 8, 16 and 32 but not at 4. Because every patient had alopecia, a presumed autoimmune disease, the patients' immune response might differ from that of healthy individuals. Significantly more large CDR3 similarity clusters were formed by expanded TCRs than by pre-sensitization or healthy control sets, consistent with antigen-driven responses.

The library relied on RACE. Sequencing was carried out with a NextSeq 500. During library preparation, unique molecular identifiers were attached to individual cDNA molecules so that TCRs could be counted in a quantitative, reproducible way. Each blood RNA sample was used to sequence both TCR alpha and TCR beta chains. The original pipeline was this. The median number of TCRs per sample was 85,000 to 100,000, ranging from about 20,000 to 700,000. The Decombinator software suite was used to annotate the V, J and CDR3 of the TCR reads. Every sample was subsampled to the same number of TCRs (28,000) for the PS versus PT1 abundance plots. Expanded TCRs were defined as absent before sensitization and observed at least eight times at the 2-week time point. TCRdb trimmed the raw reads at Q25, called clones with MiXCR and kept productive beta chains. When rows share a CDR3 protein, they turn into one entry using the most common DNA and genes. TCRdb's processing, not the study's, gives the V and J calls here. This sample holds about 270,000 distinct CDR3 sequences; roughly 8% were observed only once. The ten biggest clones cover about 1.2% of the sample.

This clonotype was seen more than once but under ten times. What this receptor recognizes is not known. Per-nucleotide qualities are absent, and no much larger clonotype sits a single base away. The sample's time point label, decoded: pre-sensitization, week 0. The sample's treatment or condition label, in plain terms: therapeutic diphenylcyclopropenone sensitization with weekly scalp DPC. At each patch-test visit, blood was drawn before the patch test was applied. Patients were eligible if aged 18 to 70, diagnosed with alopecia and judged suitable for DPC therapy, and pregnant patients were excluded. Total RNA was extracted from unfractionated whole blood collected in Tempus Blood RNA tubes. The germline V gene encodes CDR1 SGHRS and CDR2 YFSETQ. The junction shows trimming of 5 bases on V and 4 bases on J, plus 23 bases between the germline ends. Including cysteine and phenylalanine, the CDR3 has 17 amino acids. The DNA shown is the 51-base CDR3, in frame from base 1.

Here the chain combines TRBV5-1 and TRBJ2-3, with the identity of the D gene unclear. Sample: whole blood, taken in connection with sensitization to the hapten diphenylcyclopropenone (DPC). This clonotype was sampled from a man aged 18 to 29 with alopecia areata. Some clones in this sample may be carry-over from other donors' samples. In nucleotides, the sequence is TGCGCCAGCAGGCTGGGCTGGACGGAATTAGGACCAGATACGCAGTATTTT. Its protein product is CASRLGWTELGPDTQYF.